The 21 T cell receptor beta chains below were found in one sample sequenced in a study of CD8 T cells in Susac syndrome (dated by TCRdb to about 2019). The library was prepared using the immunoSEQ multiplex PCR assay. RNA was extracted using the RNeasy kit, and about 0.5 to 1 ug of the RNA was reverse transcribed with random hexamers. TCRdb reworked the public reads: Q25 trimming with fastp, MiXCR clone assembly, productive beta chains retained. Entries are consolidated by CDR3 protein sequence, retaining the most common genes and DNA. A total of around 170,000 distinct CDR3 sequences appear in this sample, approximately 94% of them only once. Roughly 0.098% of the sample belongs to the ten largest clones. The sample consisted of CD4+ T cells from PBMCs. The receptors originated from a human donor with Susac syndrome.

V usage is TRBV12-3 or TRBV12-4 and J usage is TRBJ2-5; 9 nucleotides line up with TRBD2. Trimming cost V 4 bases and J 4 bases; bases outside gene matches: 10. The CDR3 is made up of 16 amino acids. The CDR3 loop reads CASSSSSGVKGETQYF. CDR3 bases: TGTGCCAGCAGTTCGTCTAGCGGGGTCAAGGGAGAGACCCAGTACTTC.

This chain uses TRBV29-1 with TRBJ1-1; no firm D call. Between the trimmed V and J ends, which lost 6 bases and 0 bases, there was a span of 11 bases. Germline-derived CDR1 and CDR2 are SQVTM and ANQGSEA. The CDR3 is made up of 13 amino acids. CDR3 loop: CSVKVRLNTEAFF. The CDR3 nucleotides are TGCAGCGTCAAGGTCCGTTTGAACACTGAAGCTTTCTTT.

The chain couples TRBV25-1 to TRBJ1-2; no clear D gene. V dropped 5 bases and J dropped 8 bases, with 12 bases sitting between them. This CDR3 region has 12 residues. Germline-derived CDR1 and CDR2 are MGHDK and SYGVNS. In DNA, the CDR3 is TGTGCCAGCAGTAACCTCCATCAGGGCTACACCTTC. Its translation is CASSNLHQGYTF.

This clonotype was picked up a small number of times. The chain joins TRBV30 to TRBJ1-1; D is perhaps TRBD1 (5 bases). Trimming took 0 bases from V and 4 from J, leaving 9 bases between them. The germline CDR1 and CDR2 sequences are GTSNPN and SVGIG (reference sequence). This CDR3 is 13 amino acids long. In nucleotides, the CDR3 is TGTGCCTGGAGTGTACGGGGGGGCACTGAAGCTTTCTTT. Its translation is CAWSVRGGTEAFF.

The rearrangement uses TRBV6-2 or TRBV6-3 and TRBJ2-7; 9 bases align to TRBD1. This CDR3 contains 15 residues. Germline-derived CDR1 and CDR2 are MNHEY and SVGEGT. V lost 4 bases to trimming and J lost 4 bases; unmatched junction nucleotides: 8. DNA for the CDR3: TGTGCCAGCAGTTTTAAACAGGGGGCGAATTACGAGCAGTACTTC. Its translation is CASSFKQGANYEQYF.

The CDR3 spells CASTSDTATYEQYF. Here the CDR3 DNA reads TGTGCCAGCACCTCGGACACAGCAACCTACGAGCAGTACTTC. This chain links TRBV28 with TRBJ2-7; possible D gene TRBD1, 5 bases. V shed 7 bases and J shed 2 bases, with 15 bases lying between them. From germline, CDR1 is MDHEN and CDR2 SYDVKM. The CDR3 is 14 residues long. The complete variable domain, with remaining parts taken from reference TRBV28 and TRBJ2-7, reads DVKVTQSSRYLVKRTGEKVFLECVQDMDHENMFWYRQDPGLGLRLIYFSYDVKMKEKGDIPEGYSVSREKKERFSLILESASTNQTSMYLCASTSDTATYEQYFGPGTRLTVT.

The V and J genes are TRBV30 and TRBJ2-1; maybe TRBD1 (5 bases). The V gene's germline CDR1 is GTSNPN and CDR2 SVGIG (reference sequence). This CDR3 region has 14 residues. Trimming cost V 2 bases and J 13 bases, with 21 bases left between them. The DNA for the CDR3 is TGTGCCTGGAGTCAAAGGTTAGGGGTCCGTGGCCAGTTCTTC. Its translation: CAWSQRLGVRGQFF.

The rearrangement joins TRBV5-5 to TRBJ1-1; D gene uncertain. From germline, CDR1 is SGHKS and CDR2 YYEKEE (reference sequence). Trimming stripped 1 base from V and 12 bases from J, with 16 bases between. CDR3 length: 13 amino acids. The CDR3 nucleotides read TGTGCCAGCAGCTTGATTACAGCCCAAGGGTCTTTCTTT. This gives the protein CASSLITAQGSFF. Drawing the rest from reference TRBV5-5 and TRBJ1-1, the complete variable domain is DAGVTQSPTHLIKTRGQQVTLRCSPISGHKSVSWYQQVLGQGPQFIFQYYEKEERGRGNFPDRFSARQFPNYSSELNVNALLLGDSALYLCASSLITAQGSFFGQGTRLTVV.

This rearrangement joins TRBV6-2 or TRBV6-3 to TRBJ2-7; D remains unclear. CDR3 length: 14 residues. CDR1 MNHEY and CDR2 SVGEGT come from the germline V gene. V was clipped by 4 bases and J by 2 bases, with 12 bases between them. DNA of the CDR3: TGTGCCAGCAGTTTGCGGATCACCCCCTACGAGCAGTACTTC. Amino acids: CASSLRITPYEQYF.

The chain is built from TRBV3-1 and TRBJ2-1; TRBD2 matches 7 bases. With 4 bases clipped from V and 9 bases from J, the junction kept 6 bases outside the gene matches. The CDR3 has 13 amino acids. Looked up from germline, CDR1 is LGHDT and CDR2 is YNNKEL (reference sequence). The CDR3 region is CASSRGGEGEQFF. In nucleotides, the CDR3 is TGTGCCAGCAGCCGAGGAGGGGAGGGTGAGCAGTTCTTC.

The V call is TRBV20-1, the J call TRBJ2-3; the match to TRBD2 covers 8 bases. In germline, CDR1 is DFQATT, CDR2 SNEGSKA (reference sequence). The CDR3 runs to 13 residues. V lost 0 bases, J lost 6 bases, and 2 bases stayed unmatched. The CDR3 region has the DNA TGCAGTGCTAGAGATAGCGGGGTGGATACGCAGTATTTT. Amino acids: CSARDSGVDTQYF.

The chain recombines TRBV19 with TRBJ2-6; D is ambiguous. The V gene lost 8 bases and the J gene lost 0 bases, with 14 bases spanning the gap. CDR1 is LNHDA, CDR2 SQIVND, per germline (reference sequence). The CDR3 consists of 16 residues. The CDR3 DNA sequence: TGTGCCAGTTGGGGTACCGGACCCTCTGGGGCCAACGTCCTGACTTTC. It codes for CASWGTGPSGANVLTF.

The chain combines TRBV12-5 with TRBJ2-2; unclear D gene. The V end lost 4 bases, the J end lost 6 bases, and 9 bases lay between the germline ends. Germline CDR1 LGHNT, CDR2 FRNRAP. The CDR3 totals 13 residues. The CDR3 region has the DNA TGTGCTAGTGGTTCCACTTACCCCGGGGAGCTGTTTTTT. This encodes CASGSTYPGELFF. The full variable domain, in which reference TRBV12-5 and TRBJ2-2 provide the parts outside the CDR3, is DARVTQTPRHKVTEMGQEVTMRCQPILGHNTVFWYRQTMMQGLELLAYFRNRAPLDDSGMPKDRFSAEMPDATLATLKIQPSEPRDSAVYFCASGSTYPGELFFGEGSRLTVL.

This chain links TRBV30 with TRBJ2-3, with D hard to call. The germline V and J ends were trimmed by 2 bases and 0 bases, with 9 bases remaining between them. Germline CDR1 reads GTSNPN; CDR2 reads SVGIG (reference sequence). CDR3 length: 14 residues. The DNA of the CDR3 is TGTGCCTGGAGTATCGCGACAAGCACAGATACGCAGTATTTT. It specifies CAWSIATSTDTQYF.

V usage is TRBV15 and J usage is TRBJ2-1; the D gene is possibly TRBD2 (5 bases). From germline, CDR1 is LNHNV and CDR2 YYDKDF (reference sequence). Trimming pared 1 base from V and 2 bases from J, leaving 9 bases between. The CDR3 extends over 15 amino acids. CDR3 residues: CATSRARTAYNEQFF. In DNA, the CDR3 is TGTGCCACCAGCAGAGCTAGGACTGCCTACAATGAGCAGTTCTTC.

V is TRBV20-1 and J is TRBJ2-3; 10 bases are shared with TRBD2. From germline, CDR1 is DFQATT and CDR2 SNEGSKA (reference sequence). The CDR3 totals 14 residues. The trim removed 2 bases at V and 5 bases at J, leaving 4 bases unmatched. CDR3 DNA: TGCAGTGCTAGAAAGCGGGGGGGCCAAGATACGCAGTATTTT. Its translation: CSARKRGGQDTQYF.

The chain carries TRBV30 and TRBJ2-5; no firm D call. With 4 bases removed from V and 1 base from J, the gap between germline ends came to 7 bases. The germline CDR1 and CDR2 sequences are GTSNPN and SVGIG (reference sequence). This CDR3 is built from 12 residues. The CDR3 bases are TGTGCCTGGAAGGCAGCCCAAGAGACCCAGTACTTC. It specifies CAWKAAQETQYF.

The rearrangement joins TRBV3-1 to TRBJ2-7, with D tentatively TRBD2 (5 bases). This CDR3 spans 14 amino acids. Germline V lookup: CDR1 LGHDT, CDR2 YNNKEL (reference sequence). The ends were cut back, 1 base at V and 6 bases at J, with 13 bases in the middle. In DNA, the CDR3 is TGTGCCAGCAGCCAAGTTGGTTCTAGCTCCGAGCAGTACTTC. Translation: CASSQVGSSSEQYF.

The V gene is TRBV5-1, the J gene TRBJ2-7, with 7 nucleotides matching TRBD2. There are 16 residues in the CDR3. Germline V gene sequence: CDR1 SGHRS, CDR2 YFSETQ. V gave up 4 bases and J gave up 2 bases; unmatched junction bases: 12. DNA of the CDR3: TGCGCCAGCAGCCAAAACCCGACTAGCCCTGCCTACGAGCAGTACTTC. Its translation is CASSQNPTSPAYEQYF.

A few counts support this clonotype. The chain combines TRBV5-1 with TRBJ2-7; TRBD1 is a possible D gene (5 bases). The V gene lost 4 bases and the J gene lost 3 bases, with 8 bases spanning the gap. Germline CDR1 reads SGHRS; CDR2 reads YFSETQ. This CDR3 region has 12 residues. CDR3 sequence reads: CASSEDNYEQYF. The CDR3 bases are TGCGCCAGCAGCGAGGACAACTACGAGCAGTACTTC.

V and J are TRBV12-3 or TRBV12-4 and TRBJ2-1; D uncertain. V was cut by 3 bases and J by 5 bases, with 5 bases left in between. CDR3 size: 12 residues. The CDR3 loop is CASSFQNNEQFF. The CDR3 coding sequence is TGTGCCAGCAGTTTCCAGAACAATGAGCAGTTCTTC.